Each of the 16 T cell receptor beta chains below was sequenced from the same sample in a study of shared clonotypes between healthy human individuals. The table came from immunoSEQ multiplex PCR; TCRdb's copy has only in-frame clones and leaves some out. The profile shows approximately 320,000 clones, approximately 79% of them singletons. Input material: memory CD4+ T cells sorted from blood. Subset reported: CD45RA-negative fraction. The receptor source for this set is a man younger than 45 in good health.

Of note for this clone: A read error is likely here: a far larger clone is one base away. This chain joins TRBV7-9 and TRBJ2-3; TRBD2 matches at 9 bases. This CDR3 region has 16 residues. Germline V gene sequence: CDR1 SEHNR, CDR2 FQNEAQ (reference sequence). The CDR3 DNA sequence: TGTGCCGGCAGCCAGGGGTCTAGCGGGGCCACAGATACGCAGTATTTT. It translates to CAGSQGSSGATDTQYF.

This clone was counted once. The CDR3 nucleotides are TGTGCCAGCAGTTTATCAGGACAGGGAACAGATACGCAGTATTTT. This codes for CASSLSGQGTDTQYF. V usage is TRBV27 and J usage is TRBJ2-3; 8 bases fit TRBD1. This CDR3 spans 15 amino acids. Trimming removed 0 bases from V and 3 bases from J; junction bases left unmatched: 2. Per the germline V gene, CDR1 is MNHEY and CDR2 is SMNVEV (reference sequence).

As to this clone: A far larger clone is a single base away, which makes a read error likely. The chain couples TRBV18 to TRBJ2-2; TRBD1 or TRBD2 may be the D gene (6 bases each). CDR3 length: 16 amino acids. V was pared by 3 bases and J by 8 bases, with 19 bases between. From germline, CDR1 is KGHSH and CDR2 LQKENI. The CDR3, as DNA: TGTGCCAGCTCACCGGCCGGATTCGGGGGCTCTGGGGAGCTGTTTTTT. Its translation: CASSPAGFGGSGELFF. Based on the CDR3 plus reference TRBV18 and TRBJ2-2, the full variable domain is NAGVMQNPRHLVRRRGQEARLRCSPMKGHSHVYWYRQLPEEGLKFMVYLQKENIIDESGMPKERFSAEFPKEGPSILRIQQVVRGDSAAYFCASSPAGFGGSGELFFGEGSRLTVL.

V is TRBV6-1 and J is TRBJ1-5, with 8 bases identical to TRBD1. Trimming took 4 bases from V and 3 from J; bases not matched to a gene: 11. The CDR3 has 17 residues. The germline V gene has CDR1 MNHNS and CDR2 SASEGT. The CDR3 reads CASSAPSGTGFNQPQHF. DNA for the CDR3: TGTGCCAGCAGTGCACCCTCCGGGACAGGCTTCAATCAGCCCCAGCATTTT.

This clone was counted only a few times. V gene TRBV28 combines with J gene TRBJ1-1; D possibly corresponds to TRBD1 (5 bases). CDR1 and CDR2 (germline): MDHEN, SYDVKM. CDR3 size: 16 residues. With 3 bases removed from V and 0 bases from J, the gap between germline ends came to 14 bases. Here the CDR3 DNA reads TGTGCCAGCAGTTTGGGGGATCTGATCGTGAACACTGAAGCTTTCTTT. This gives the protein CASSLGDLIVNTEAFF.

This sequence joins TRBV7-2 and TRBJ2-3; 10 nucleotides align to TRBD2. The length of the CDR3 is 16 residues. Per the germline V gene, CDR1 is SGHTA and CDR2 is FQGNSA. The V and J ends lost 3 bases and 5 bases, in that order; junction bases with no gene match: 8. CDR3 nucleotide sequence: TGTGCCAGCAGCTTTATGTCTAGCGGGAGATTAGATACGCAGTATTTT. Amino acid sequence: CASSFMSSGRLDTQYF.

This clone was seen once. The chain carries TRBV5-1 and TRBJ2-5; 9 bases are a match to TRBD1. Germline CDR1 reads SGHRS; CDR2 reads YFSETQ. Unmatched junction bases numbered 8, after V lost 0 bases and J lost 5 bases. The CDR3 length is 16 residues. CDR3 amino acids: CASSLGGQGRRETQYF. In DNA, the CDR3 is TGCGCCAGCAGCTTGGGGGGACAGGGACGGAGGGAGACCCAGTACTTC.

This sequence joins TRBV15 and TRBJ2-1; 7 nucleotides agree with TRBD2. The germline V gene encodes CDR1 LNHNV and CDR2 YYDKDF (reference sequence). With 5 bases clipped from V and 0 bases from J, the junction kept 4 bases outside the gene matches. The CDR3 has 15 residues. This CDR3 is CATSPAGNSYNEQFF. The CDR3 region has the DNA TGTGCCACCAGCCCAGCGGGAAACTCCTACAATGAGCAGTTCTTC. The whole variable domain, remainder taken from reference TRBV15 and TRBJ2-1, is DAMVIQNPRYQVTQFGKPVTLSCSQTLNHNVMYWYQQKSSQAPKLLFHYYDKDFNNEADTPDNFQSRRPNTSFCFLDIRSPGLGDTAMYLCATSPAGNSYNEQFFGPGTRLTVL.

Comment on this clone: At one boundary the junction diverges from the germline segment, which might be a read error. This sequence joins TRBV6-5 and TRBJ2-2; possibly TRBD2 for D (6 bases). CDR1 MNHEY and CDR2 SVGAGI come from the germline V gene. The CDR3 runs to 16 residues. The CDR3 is CASSYSGLAKTGELFF. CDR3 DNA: TGTGCCAGCAGTTACTCGGGGCTAGCGAAGACCGGGGAGCTGTTTTTT.

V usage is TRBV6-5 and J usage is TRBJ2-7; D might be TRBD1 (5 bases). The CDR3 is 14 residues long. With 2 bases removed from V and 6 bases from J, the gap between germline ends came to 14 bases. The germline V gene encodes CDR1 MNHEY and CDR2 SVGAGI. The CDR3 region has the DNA TGTGCCAGCAGTTACGGTGGGGCTGACAGCGAGCAGTACTTC. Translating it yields CASSYGGADSEQYF.

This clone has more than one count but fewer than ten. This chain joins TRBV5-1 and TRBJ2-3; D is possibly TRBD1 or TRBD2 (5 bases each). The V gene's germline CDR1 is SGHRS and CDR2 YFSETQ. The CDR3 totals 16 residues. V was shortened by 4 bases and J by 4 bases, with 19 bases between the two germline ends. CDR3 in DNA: TGCGCCAGCAGCACCCGGGATCTAGGGGTAGCAGATACGCAGTATTTT. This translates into CASSTRDLGVADTQYF.

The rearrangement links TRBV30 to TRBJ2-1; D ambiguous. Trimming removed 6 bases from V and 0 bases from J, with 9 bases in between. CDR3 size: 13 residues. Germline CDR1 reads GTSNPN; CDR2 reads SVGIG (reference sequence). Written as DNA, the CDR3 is TGTGCCTGTAGCAAGAGCTCCTACAATGAGCAGTTCTTC. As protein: CACSKSSYNEQFF.

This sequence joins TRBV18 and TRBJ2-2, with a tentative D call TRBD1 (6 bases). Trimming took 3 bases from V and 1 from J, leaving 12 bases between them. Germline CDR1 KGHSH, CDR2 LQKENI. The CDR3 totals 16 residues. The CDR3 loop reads CASSPMTGLNTGELFF. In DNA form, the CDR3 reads TGTGCCAGCTCACCGATGACAGGTTTGAACACCGGGGAGCTGTTTTTT.

CDR3 coding DNA: TGTGCCAGCAGACTGGGACAGGGTGGAGAGACCCAGTACTTC. This codes for CASRLGQGGETQYF. This chain links TRBV2 with TRBJ2-5, with 9 bases identical to TRBD1. Trimming removed 6 bases from V and 4 bases from J; junction bases left unmatched: 6. Looked up from germline, CDR1 is SNHLY and CDR2 is FYNNEI. The length of the CDR3 is 14 residues.

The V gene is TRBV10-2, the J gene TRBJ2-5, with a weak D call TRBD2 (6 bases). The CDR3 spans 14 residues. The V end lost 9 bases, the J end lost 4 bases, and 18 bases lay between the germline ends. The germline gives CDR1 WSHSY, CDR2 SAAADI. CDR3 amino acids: CASRSSGTRETQYF. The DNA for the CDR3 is TGCGCCAGTAGAAGCTCTGGGACTCGAGAGACCCAGTACTTC.

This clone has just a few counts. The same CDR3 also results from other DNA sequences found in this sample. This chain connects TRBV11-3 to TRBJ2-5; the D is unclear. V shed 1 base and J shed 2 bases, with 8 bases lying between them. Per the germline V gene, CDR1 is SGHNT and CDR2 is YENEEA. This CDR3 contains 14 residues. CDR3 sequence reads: CASSLGGAQETQYF. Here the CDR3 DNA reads TGTGCCAGCAGCTTAGGAGGAGCACAAGAGACCCAGTACTTC. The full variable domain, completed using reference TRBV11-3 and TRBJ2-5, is EAGVVQSPRYKIIEKKQPVAFWCNPISGHNTLYWYLQNLGQGPELLIRYENEEAVDDSQLPKDRFSAERLKGVDSTLKIQPAELGDSAVYLCASSLGGAQETQYFGPGTRLLVL.